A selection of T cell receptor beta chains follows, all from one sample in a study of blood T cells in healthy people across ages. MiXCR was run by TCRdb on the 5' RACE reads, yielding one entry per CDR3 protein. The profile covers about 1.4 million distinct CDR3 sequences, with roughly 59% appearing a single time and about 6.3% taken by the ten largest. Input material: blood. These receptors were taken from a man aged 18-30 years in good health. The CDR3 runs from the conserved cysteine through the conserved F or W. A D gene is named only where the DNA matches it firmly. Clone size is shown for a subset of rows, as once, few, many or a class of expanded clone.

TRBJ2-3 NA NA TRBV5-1 TGCGCCAGCAGCTTAACATTGTACGGAGATACGCAGTATTTT CASSLTLYGDTQYF
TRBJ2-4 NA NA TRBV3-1 TGTGCCAGCAGTCAAAGGGGGAAGGTTGGGAACATTCAGTACTTC CASSQRGKVGNIQYF
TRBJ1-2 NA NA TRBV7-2 TGTGCCAGCAGCTTAGTATCGTACAATAACTATGGCTACACCTTC CASSLVSYNNYGYTF
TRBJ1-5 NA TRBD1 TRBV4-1 TGCGCCAGCAGCCAAGTGGGACAGGTAGGCAATCAGCCCCAGCATTTT CASSQVGQVGNQPQHF
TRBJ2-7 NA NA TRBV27 TGTGCCAGCAGTCCCTCCAGGGGCCGCCTCTACGAGCAGTACTTC CASSPSRGRLYEQYF
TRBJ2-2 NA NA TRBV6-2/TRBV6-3 TGTGCCAGCAGCGGAGGAGGGGTCGCCACCGGGGAGCTGTTTTTT CASSGGGVATGELFF
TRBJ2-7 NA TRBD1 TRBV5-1 TGCGCCAGCAGCCTACGGGACAGGGGCTACTACGAGCAGTACTTC CASSLRDRGYYEQYF
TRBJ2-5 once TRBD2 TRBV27 TGTGCCAGCAGTTTCCTGAGGCTAGCGGGGAACCAAGAGACCCAGTACTTC CASSFLRLAGNQETQYF
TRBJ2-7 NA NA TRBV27 TGTGCCAGCAGTAAGCCGGGACAATCGGGGTACGAGCAGTACTTC CASSKPGQSGYEQYF
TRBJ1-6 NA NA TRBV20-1 TGCAGTGCTAGAGTCAGTGGGGGCAGCTCCTATAATTCACCCCTCCACTTT CSARVSGGSSYNSPLHF
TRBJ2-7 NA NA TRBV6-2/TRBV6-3 TGTGCCAGCAGACCTTGGGACCTCACGAGGGGATACAATGAGCAGTACTTC CASRPWDLTRGYNEQYF
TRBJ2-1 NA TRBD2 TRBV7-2 TGTGCCAGCAGCCCCGCCCTAACTAGCGGGGGTGGGGAGGAGCAGTTCTTC CASSPALTSGGGEEQFF
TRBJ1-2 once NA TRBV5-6 TGTGCCAGCAGCTTGGACGGGGGTTTAGGCTATGGCTACACCTTC CASSLDGGLGYGYTF
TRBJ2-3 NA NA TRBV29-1 TGCAGCGTTGATTCGTGGTTCGCTAGCACAGATACGCAGTATTTT CSVDSWFASTDTQYF
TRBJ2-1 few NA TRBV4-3 TGCGCCAGCAGCCAAGAGTTCGAGGCCGGTGAGCAGTTCTTC CASSQEFEAGEQFF
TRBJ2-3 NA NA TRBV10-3 TGTGCCATCAGTGAGTCACTGGGAGATACGCAGTATTTT CAISESLGDTQYF
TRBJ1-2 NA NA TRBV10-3 TGTGCCATCAGGACGGCTCGGACAGACGGCTACACCTTC CAIRTARTDGYTF
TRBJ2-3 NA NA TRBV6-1 TGTGCCAGCAGTGAAACTTGGGGCCGCACAGATACGCAGTATTTT CASSETWGRTDTQYF
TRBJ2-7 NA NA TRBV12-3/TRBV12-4 TGTGCCAGCAGTTCCGGCGGGTTGGACGAGCAGTACTTC CASSSGGLDEQYF
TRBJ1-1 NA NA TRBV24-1 TGTGCCACCAGTGATTTGCAGGGGTCAGCTTTCTTT CATSDLQGSAFF
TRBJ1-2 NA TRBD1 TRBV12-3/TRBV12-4 TGTGCCAGCAGTTTGGGACAGCCCTATGAGGGCTACACCTTC CASSLGQPYEGYTF
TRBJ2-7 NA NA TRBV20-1 TGCAGTGCTAGAGAGCCCGGCGGGAACTACGAGCAGTACTTC CSAREPGGNYEQYF
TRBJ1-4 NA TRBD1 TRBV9 TGTGCCAGCAGCGTAGACCAAGGGGGCCTTAATGAAAAACTGTTTTTT CASSVDQGGLNEKLFF
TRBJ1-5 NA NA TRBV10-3 TGTGCCATCGGGGTGGGGAAAAATCAGCCCCAGCATTTT CAIGVGKNQPQHF
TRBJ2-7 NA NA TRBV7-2 TGTGCCAGCAGCTTAGTAGCGGAGAGCGGCTACGAGCAGTACTTC CASSLVAESGYEQYF
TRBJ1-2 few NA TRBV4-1 TGCGCCAGCAGCCACCAAGCCATACACCCGGAAGGCTACACCTTC CASSHQAIHPEGYTF
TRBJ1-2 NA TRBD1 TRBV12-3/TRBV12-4 TGTGCCAGCAGTTTTAGGGGGGGGGAGACAGGGGTGATTGACTATGGCTACACCTTC CASSFRGGETGVIDYGYTF
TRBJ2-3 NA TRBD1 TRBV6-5 TGTGCCAGCAGTTACGGCCCACAGGGGCCCGTCCAGTATTTT CASSYGPQGPVQYF
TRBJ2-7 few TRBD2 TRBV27 TGTGCCAGCAGTTTTCAGGGACTAGTGAACTACGAGCAGTACTTC CASSFQGLVNYEQYF
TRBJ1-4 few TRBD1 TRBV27 TGTGCCAGCAGCCGACGGACAGGGGATGGTGAAAAACTGTTTTTT CASSRRTGDGEKLFF
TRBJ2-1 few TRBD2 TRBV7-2 TGTGCCAGCAGCTCGGGACGAGCGGGGGGCAATGAGCAGTTCTTC CASSSGRAGGNEQFF
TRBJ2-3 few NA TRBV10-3 TGTGCCATCAGTGTGGCGTCTAGAGGGGAAGATACGCAGTATTTT CAISVASRGEDTQYF
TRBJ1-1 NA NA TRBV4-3 TGCGCCAGCAGCCTAGGAGTCGGGACCACTGAAGCTTTCTTT CASSLGVGTTEAFF
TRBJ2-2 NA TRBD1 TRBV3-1 TGTGCCAGCAGCCGGCCGGGACAGGGGGCTAGAATTTACACCGGGGAGCTGTTTTTT CASSRPGQGARIYTGELFF
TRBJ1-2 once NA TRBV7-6 TGTGCCAGCAGCTTATCCTCTGGGATTTATGGCTACACCTTC CASSLSSGIYGYTF
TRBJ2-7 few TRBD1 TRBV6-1 TGTGCCAGCAGCGGGACAGGGGGGCGCCCCCATCCTTACGAGCAGTACTTC CASSGTGGRPHPYEQYF
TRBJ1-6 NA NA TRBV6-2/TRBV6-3 TGTGCCAGCAGCCTCCGACAAGTTTCTTCACCCCTCCACTTT CASSLRQVSSPLHF
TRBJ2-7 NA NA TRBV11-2 TGTGCCAGCAGCGAAACTGCGGGATTAACCTACGAGCAGTACTTC CASSETAGLTYEQYF
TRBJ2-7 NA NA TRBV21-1 TGTGCCAGCAGCAAAGAGGCAGGTAACTACGAGCAGTACTTC CASSKEAGNYEQYF
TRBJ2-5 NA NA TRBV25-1 TGTGCCAGCAGTGAATCCCCGGGGGAGACCCAGTACTTC CASSESPGETQYF
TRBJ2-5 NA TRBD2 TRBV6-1 TGTGCCAGCAGAGTAGGACTAGCGGAGTACCAAGAGACCCAGTACTTC CASRVGLAEYQETQYF
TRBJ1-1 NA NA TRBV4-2 TGTGCCAGCAGCCAAGAGTGGGGGACGACTGAAGCTTTCTTT CASSQEWGTTEAFF
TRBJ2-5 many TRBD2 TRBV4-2 TGTGCCAGCAGCCAAGAGGGAGGGCGAGAGACCCAGTACTTC CASSQEGGRETQYF
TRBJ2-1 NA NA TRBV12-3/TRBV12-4 TGTGCCAGCAGTTTACTGGTGGGAGGCCAGTACAATGAGCAGTTCTTC CASSLLVGGQYNEQFF
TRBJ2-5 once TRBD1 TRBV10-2 TGCGCCAGCAGTTGGACAGGCCTCCAAGAGACCCAGTACTTC CASSWTGLQETQYF